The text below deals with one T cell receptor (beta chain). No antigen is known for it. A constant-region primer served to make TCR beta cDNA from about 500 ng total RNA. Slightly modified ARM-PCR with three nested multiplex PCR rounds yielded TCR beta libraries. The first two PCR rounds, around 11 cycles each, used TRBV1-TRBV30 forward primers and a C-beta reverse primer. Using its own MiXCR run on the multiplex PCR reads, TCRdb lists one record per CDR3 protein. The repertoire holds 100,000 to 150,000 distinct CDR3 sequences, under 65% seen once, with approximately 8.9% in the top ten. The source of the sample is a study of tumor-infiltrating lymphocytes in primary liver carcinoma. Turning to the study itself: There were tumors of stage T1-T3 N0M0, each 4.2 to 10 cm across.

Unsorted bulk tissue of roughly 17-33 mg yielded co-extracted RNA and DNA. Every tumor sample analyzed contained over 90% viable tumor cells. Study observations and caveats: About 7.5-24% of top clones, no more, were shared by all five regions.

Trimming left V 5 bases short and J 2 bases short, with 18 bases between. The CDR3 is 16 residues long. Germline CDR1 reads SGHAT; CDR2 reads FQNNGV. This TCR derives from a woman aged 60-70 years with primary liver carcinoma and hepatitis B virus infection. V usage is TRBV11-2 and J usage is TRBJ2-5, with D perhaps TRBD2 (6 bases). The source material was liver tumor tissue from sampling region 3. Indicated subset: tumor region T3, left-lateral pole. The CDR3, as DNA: TGTGCCAGCAGCCTCTACGACGGGAGAACACAAGAGACCCAGTACTTC. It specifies CASSLYDGRTQETQYF. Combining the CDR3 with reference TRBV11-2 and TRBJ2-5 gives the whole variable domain EAGVAQSPRYKIIEKRQSVAFWCNPISGHATLYWYQQILGQGPKLLIQFQNNGVVDDSQLPKDRFSAERLKGVDSTLKIQPAKLEDSAVYLCASSLYDGRTQETQYFGPGTRLLVL.